This TCR beta chain was recovered during a study of regulatory T cells in long-lasting Graves disease. With iRepertoire HTBI primers and Arm-PCR of CDR3 regions, TCR beta libraries were built. TCRdb re-analysed the multiplex PCR reads in MiXCR, keeping a single row per CDR3 protein. This table has approximately 540,000 distinct CDR3 sequences, 12% appearing once. The study's findings and limits: More public clonotypes were shared by persistent patients (2,741) than by new patients (roughly 1,000).

This clonotype was observed once. What it recognizes is unknown. Time point denoted: newly diagnosed GD, antithyroid drugs for less than 3 months. From RNA extracted from PBMCs, the TCR library was made. The V gene end was trimmed by 0 bases and the J gene end by 0 bases; junction bases not matched to a gene: 0. The CDR3 sequence is 16 residues long. CDR1 and CDR2 (germline): ENHRY, SYGVKD. This sample was shared with a second study, whose subject was T cells in Graves' hyperthyroidism and ophthalmopathy. That work states: A model using 13 V-J features told ophthalmopathy apart from stable hyperthyroidism.

This receptor was identified in a woman aged 30 to 39 with Graves disease. V usage is TRBV10-3 and J usage is TRBJ1-4; 8 bases fit TRBD1. Sequenced material: peripheral blood mononuclear cells (PBMCs), taken at new diagnosis, from a patient treated with antithyroid drugs. In DNA, the CDR3 is TGTGCCATCAGTGAGTCGACAGGGGCAACTAATGAAAAACTGTTTTTT. It translates to CAISESTGATNEKLFF.